This TCR beta chain was identified during a study of shared clonotypes between healthy human individuals. Repertoires were generated with immunoSEQ multiplex PCR, while TCRdb's copy carries only in-frame clones and drops some. The sample shows about 980,000 clones, around 80% of them seen only once. Deletions cut 4 bases from V and 5 bases from J, with 17 bases between. CDR3 length: 15 amino acids. Germline loops: CDR1 MNHNS, CDR2 SASEGT. The chain couples TRBV6-1 to TRBJ2-5; either TRBD1 or TRBD2 may fit D (5 bases each). This receptor was taken from a man aged 18-30 years in good health. The sample was memory CD4+ T cells sorted from blood. The subset denotes: CD45RA-negative fraction. CDR3 nucleotide sequence: TGTGCCAGCAGTGTTAGTTGGGGCAGGGAGGAGACCCAGTACTTC. Its protein product is CASSVSWGREETQYF.